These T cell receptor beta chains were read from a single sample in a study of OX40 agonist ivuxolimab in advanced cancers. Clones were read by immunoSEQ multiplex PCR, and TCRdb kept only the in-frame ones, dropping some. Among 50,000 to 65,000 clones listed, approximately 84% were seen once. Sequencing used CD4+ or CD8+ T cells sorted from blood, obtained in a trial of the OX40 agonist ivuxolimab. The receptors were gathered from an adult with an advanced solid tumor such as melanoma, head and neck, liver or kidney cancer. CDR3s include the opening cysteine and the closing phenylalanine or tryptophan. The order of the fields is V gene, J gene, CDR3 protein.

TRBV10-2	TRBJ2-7	CASSRVGGGEQYF
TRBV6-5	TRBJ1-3	CASSYSRAVGNTIYF
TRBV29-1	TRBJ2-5	CSATLAGGDETQYF
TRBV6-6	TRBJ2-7	CASKGGGYEQYF
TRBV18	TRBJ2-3	CASSPAGASTDTQYF
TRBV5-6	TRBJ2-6	CASSLSGGISGANVLTF
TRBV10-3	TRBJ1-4	CAISESSTNEKLFF
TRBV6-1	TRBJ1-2	CASSVRDLTLYGYTF
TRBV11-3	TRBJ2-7	CASSPGTDAPHEQYF
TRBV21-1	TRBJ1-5	CASSKEGGLSNQPQHF
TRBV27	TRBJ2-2	CASNRGTGELFF
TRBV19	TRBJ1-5	CASFDPGRGNQPQHF
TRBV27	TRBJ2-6	CASSSITGLSSGANVLTF
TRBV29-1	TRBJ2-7	CSVASGRNEQYF
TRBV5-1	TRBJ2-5	CASRLLQETQYF
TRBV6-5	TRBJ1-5	CASKGGNQPQHF
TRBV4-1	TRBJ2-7	CASSQRGQDNYQQYF
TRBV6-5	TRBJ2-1	CASSYGPPRANEQFF
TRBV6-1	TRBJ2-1	CASSDLAGPYNEQFF
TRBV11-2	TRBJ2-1	CASSFSDRGSYNEQFF
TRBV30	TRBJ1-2	CAWSVGGWRGYTF
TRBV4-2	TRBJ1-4	CASSPLGQPNEKLFF
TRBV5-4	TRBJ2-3	CASSSPGRGTDTQYF
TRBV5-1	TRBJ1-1	CASKEVLRTEAFF
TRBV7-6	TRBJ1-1	CASSPVQGAATEAFF
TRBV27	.	CASRGQLSYEQYF
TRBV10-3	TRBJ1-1	CAISATGKNTEAFF
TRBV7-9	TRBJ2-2	CASTFTREATGELFF
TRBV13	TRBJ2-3	CASSLEFAASGPDTQYF
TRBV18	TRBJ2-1	CASSWASGKDEQFF
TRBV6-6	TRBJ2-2	CASRTSGGSGTGELFF
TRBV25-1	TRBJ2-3	CASSESLEATDTQYF
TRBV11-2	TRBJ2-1	CASSLGTGGYNEQFF
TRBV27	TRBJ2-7	CASSLRQLNYEQYF
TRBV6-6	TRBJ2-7	CASTPYSASTYEQYF
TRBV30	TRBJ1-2	CAWSTPWAANYGYTF
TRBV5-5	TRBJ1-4	CASSLLGGINEKLFF
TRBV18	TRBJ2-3	CASSPPSTDTQYF
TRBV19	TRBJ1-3	CASSDSGLWGNTIYF
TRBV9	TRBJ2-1	CASSVAHSAAGGNEQFF
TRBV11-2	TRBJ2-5	CATHRGEGETQYF
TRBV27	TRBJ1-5	CASSPFLGGQPQHF